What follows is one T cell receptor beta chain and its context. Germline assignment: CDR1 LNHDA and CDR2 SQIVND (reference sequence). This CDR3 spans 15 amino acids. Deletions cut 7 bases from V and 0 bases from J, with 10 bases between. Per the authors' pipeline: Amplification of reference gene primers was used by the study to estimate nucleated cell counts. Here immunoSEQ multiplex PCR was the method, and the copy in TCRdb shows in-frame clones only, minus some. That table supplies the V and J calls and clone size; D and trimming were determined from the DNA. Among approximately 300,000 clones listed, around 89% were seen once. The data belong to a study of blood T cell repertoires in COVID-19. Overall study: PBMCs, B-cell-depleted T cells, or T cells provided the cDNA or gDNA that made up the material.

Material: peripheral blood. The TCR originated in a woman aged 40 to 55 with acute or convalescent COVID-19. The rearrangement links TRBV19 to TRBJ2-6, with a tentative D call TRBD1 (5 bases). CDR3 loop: CASTYRTSGANVLTF. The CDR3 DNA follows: TGTGCCAGTACGTACAGGACCTCTGGGGCCAACGTCCTGACTTTC.